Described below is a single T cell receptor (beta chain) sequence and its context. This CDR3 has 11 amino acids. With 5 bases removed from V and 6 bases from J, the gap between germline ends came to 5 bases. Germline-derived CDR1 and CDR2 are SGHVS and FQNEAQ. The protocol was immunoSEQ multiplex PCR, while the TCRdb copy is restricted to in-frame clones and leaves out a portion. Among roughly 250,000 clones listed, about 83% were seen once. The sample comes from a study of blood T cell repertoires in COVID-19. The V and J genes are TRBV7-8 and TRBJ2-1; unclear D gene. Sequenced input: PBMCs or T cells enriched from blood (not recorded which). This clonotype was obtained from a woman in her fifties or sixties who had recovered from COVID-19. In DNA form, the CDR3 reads TGTGCCAGCAGCCCTCGCAATGAGCAGTTCTTC. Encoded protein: CASSPRNEQFF.